This T cell receptor (beta chain) is drawn from a study of T cells in women clearing cervical HPV infection. Looking at the study overall: Cases were women with histologically confirmed HPV16-related CIN3 or worse, including a couple of invasive cancers. No precancer developed; the control's incident HPV16 infection cleared within 12 months.

To note about this clone: The CDR3 end lies 3 residues beyond the end of the read and is filled in from the germline J gene.

Germline assignment: CDR1 SGHTA and CDR2 FQGNSA. CDR3 size: 14 residues. The repertoire was sequenced with immunoSEQ multiplex PCR; TCRdb's copy has only in-frame clones and lacks some. This listing includes 15,000 to 20,000 clones. The clonotype was recovered from a woman aged 18-70 years with a cervical HPV16 infection that either progressed to CIN3+ or cleared (not recorded which). The chain couples TRBV7-2 to TRBJ2-3; possible D gene TRBD2, 5 bases. Sequences were obtained from blood buffy coat. The CDR3 is CASSSGLARETQYF. Incomplete CDR3 DNA: TGTGCCAGCAGCTCGGGTCTAGCAAGAGAGACG.